These 17 T cell receptor beta chains were sequenced from one sample in a study of spatial heterogeneity in lung cancer. TCRdb reprocessed the 5' RACE reads via MiXCR and lists one record per CDR3 protein. Of about 21,000 distinct CDR3 sequences in the sample, 4.5% to 7% were seen once. As for time point: sample taken at primary tumor resection. The source material was PBMCs, sampled at surgery. The receptors were sampled from a male donor with early-stage non-small cell lung cancer.

This clonotype was recorded at least ten times. The J gene is TRBJ2-1, the V gene TRBV20-1; 8 nucleotides agree with TRBD2. CDR1 DFQATT and CDR2 SNEGSKA come from the germline V gene (reference sequence). The CDR3 totals 13 residues. V gave up 3 bases and J gave up 2 bases; unmatched junction bases: 0. The CDR3 loop is CSASSGTYNEQFF. Written as DNA, the CDR3 is TGCAGTGCTAGTAGCGGGACCTACAATGAGCAGTTCTTC.

This clonotype was seen repeatedly, ten times or more. The chain combines TRBV7-9 with TRBJ1-1; the D is unclear. The CDR3 runs 11 residues. Germline V gene lookup returns CDR1 SEHNR and CDR2 FQNEAQ (reference sequence). V lost 6 bases, J lost 1 base, and 3 bases lay in between. The CDR3 region is CASRSNTEAFF. The CDR3 nucleotides read TGTGCCAGCAGGTCGAACACTGAAGCTTTCTTT.

This clonotype was found many times. The genes are TRBV4-2 and TRBJ1-3, with D hard to call. From germline, CDR1 is LGHNA and CDR2 YNFKEQ. Between the trimmed V and J ends, which lost 0 bases and 9 bases, there was a span of 15 bases. This CDR3 region has 15 residues. The CDR3 nucleotides read TGTGCCAGCAGCCAAGATATCCCGGACGGGAGCACCATATATTTT. It is translated as CASSQDIPDGSTIYF.

This clonotype was found many times. The rearrangement uses TRBV12-3 or TRBV12-4 and TRBJ2-1; 16 bases align to TRBD2. The CDR3 covers 19 residues. V lost 3 bases to trimming and J lost 3 bases; unmatched junction nucleotides: 8. The CDR3 bases are TGTGCCAGCAGTTTGGCGGGACTAGCGGGAGGGGGGGTCTACAATGAGCAGTTCTTC. It translates to CASSLAGLAGGGVYNEQFF.

This clonotype was seen repeatedly, ten times or more. The chain recombines TRBV6-5 with TRBJ2-4; D may be TRBD1 (5 bases). The CDR3 has 15 amino acids. The germline V gene has CDR1 MNHEY and CDR2 SVGAGI. Trimming shortened V by 8 bases and J by 2 bases, and 16 bases separated the two germline ends. The CDR3 DNA sequence: TGTGCCAGCCGAACTCCCAGGGATCCCAAAAACATTCAGTACTTC. This codes for CASRTPRDPKNIQYF.

This clonotype occurred a few times. The J gene is TRBJ2-2, the V gene TRBV19; 9 nucleotides line up with TRBD1. Germline lookup yields CDR1 LNHDA and CDR2 SQIVND (reference sequence). J was trimmed by 5 bases and V by 7 bases; bases with no gene match: 14. CDR3 length equals 17 residues. The DNA of the CDR3 is TGTGCCAGTACCTCCTCCCTGGGACAGGGTGGGACCGGGGAGCTGTTTTTT. Protein sequence: CASTSSLGQGGTGELFF.

This clonotype was observed a single time. CDR3 residues: CASSPISGQGFREQYF. The CDR3 DNA follows: TGTGCCAGCAGCCCAATTTCGGGACAGGGGTTTAGGGAGCAGTACTTC. The chain employs TRBV27 and TRBJ2-7; 10 nucleotides line up with TRBD1. Germline V CDR1 and CDR2: MNHEY, SMNVEV (reference sequence). CDR3 size: 16 residues. V lost 6 bases to trimming and J lost 7 bases; unmatched junction nucleotides: 15.

The V and J genes are TRBV11-2 and TRBJ2-2; 7 bases align to TRBD2. V gave up 5 bases and J gave up 7 bases; unmatched junction bases: 13. Per germline, CDR1 SGHAT and CDR2 FQNNGV. There are 16 residues in the CDR3. The CDR3 DNA is TGTGCCAGCAGCCCGTTTAGGCGCGGGAGAAGCGGGGAGCTGTTTTTT. Encoded protein: CASSPFRRGRSGELFF.

This clonotype was seen a few times. The chain joins TRBV7-4 to TRBJ2-5, with TRBD2 identical over 7 bases. V was pared by 0 bases and J by 1 base, with 2 bases of the junction left unmatched. The CDR3 spans 15 residues. The germline V gene has CDR1 SGHVT and CDR2 SQSDAQ. The CDR3 region is CASSLAGGSQETQYF. The DNA of the CDR3 is TGTGCCAGCAGCTTAGCGGGGGGGAGCCAAGAGACCCAGTACTTC. Drawing the rest from reference TRBV7-4 and TRBJ2-5, the complete variable domain is GAGVSQSPRYKVAKRGRDVALRCDSISGHVTLYWYRQTLGQGSEVLTYSQSDAQRDKSGRPSGRFSAERPERSVSTLKIQRTEQGDSAVYLCASSLAGGSQETQYFGPGTRLLVL.

This clonotype was counted a few times. This chain connects TRBV14 to TRBJ2-5; 14 nucleotides align to TRBD2. V was pared by 4 bases and J by 5 bases, with 12 bases of the junction left unmatched. Germline V gene data show CDR1 as SGHDN and CDR2 as FVKESK. The CDR3 loop spans 18 amino acids. Written as DNA, the CDR3 is TGTGCCAGCAGCCGTTCGACTAGCGGGAGGGCTAAAAAGGAGACCCAGTACTTC. Its protein product is CASSRSTSGRAKKETQYF.

Ten or more counts support this clonotype. The chain carries TRBV5-1 and TRBJ2-2, with TRBD1 identical over 8 bases. V dropped 4 bases and J dropped 4; count of bases not matched to a gene: 3. In germline, CDR1 is SGHRS, CDR2 YFSETQ. CDR3 length: 14 amino acids. CDR3 DNA sequence: TGCGCCAGCAGCCCGGACAGGGTCACCGGGGAGCTGTTTTTT. Protein product: CASSPDRVTGELFF.

In its sample, this clonotype was seen many times. The CDR3: CASSAHTGNGYTF. The CDR3 DNA reads TGTGCCAGCAGCGCGCATACAGGGAATGGCTACACCTTC. J is TRBJ1-2 and V is TRBV14; the D gene is possibly TRBD1 (6 bases). Germline CDR1 and CDR2: SGHDN and FVKESK. This CDR3 is built from 13 residues. V gave up 5 bases and J gave up 6 bases, with 13 bases separating them.

This clonotype has at least ten counts. The chain carries TRBV28 and TRBJ1-4; no definite D call. This CDR3 spans 13 amino acids. Germline CDR1 MDHEN, CDR2 SYDVKM. The CDR3 here is CVVRSGTNEKLFF. CDR3 nucleotides: TGTGTCGTCCGAAGTGGAACTAATGAAAAACTGTTTTTT.

The genes are TRBV6-5 and TRBJ1-1; weak D call: TRBD1 (5 bases). CDR1 and CDR2 from the germline V gene are MNHEY and SVGAGI. The CDR3 is made up of 16 amino acids. V was trimmed by 3 bases and J by 4 bases, leaving 18 bases between them. CDR3 sequence: CASSYSSGGGGTEAFF. CDR3 nucleotides: TGTGCCAGCAGTTATTCTTCCGGCGGGGGGGGCACTGAAGCTTTCTTT.

This clonotype was recorded many times. The chain employs TRBV5-1 and TRBJ2-4; possible D gene TRBD1, 6 bases. V was pared by 3 bases and J by 0 bases, with 16 bases between. Germline V gene data show CDR1 as SGHRS and CDR2 as YFSETQ. The CDR3 has 17 residues. The CDR3 sequence: CASSWDPGQLAKNIQYF. The CDR3 bases are TGCGCCAGCAGCTGGGACCCGGGACAACTAGCCAAAAACATTCAGTACTTC. The entire variable domain, with the rest obtained from reference TRBV5-1 and TRBJ2-4, is as follows: KAGVTQTPRYLIKTRGQQVTLSCSPISGHRSVSWYQQTPGQGLQFLFEYFSETQRNKGNFPGRFSGRQFSNSRSEMNVSTLELGDSALYLCASSWDPGQLAKNIQYFGAGTRLSVL.

This clonotype came up many times. This chain connects TRBV24-1 to TRBJ1-2; the D is unclear. V lost 6 bases and J 1 base, leaving 8 bases between the germline ends. Germline V gene data show CDR1 as KGHDR and CDR2 as SFDVKD. CDR3 length: 13 residues. CDR3 residues: CATSRNNNYGYTF. Here the CDR3 DNA reads TGTGCCACCAGTCGGAATAATAACTATGGCTACACCTTC.

Ten or more counts support this clonotype. The CDR3 sequence is CASSIIGGGIQPQHF. The CDR3 DNA follows: TGTGCCAGTAGTATAATCGGAGGGGGCATTCAGCCCCAGCATTTT. The chain is built from TRBV19 and TRBJ1-5, with 7 bases that match TRBD1. The CDR3 length is 15 residues. The germline CDR1 and CDR2 sequences are LNHDA and SQIVND (reference sequence). Trimming at V came to 2 bases and at J to 6 bases, leaving 7 bases not matched to a gene.